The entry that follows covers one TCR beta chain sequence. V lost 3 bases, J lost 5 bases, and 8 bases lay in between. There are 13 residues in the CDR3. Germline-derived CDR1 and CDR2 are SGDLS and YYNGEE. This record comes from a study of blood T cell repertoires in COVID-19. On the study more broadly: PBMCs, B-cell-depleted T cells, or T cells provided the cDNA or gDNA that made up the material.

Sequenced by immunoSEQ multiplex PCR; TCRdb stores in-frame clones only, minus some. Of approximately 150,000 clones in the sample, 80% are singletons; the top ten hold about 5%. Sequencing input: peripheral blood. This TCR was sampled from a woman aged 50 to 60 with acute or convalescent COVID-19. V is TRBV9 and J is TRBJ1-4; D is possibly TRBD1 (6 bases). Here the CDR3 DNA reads TGTGCCAGCAGCGCACAGGGAAATGAAAAACTGTTTTTT. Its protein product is CASSAQGNEKLFF.